The 19 T cell receptor beta chains reported below all come from one sample, sequenced in a study of spatial heterogeneity in lung cancer. General observations from the study: Tumors with more nonsynonymous mutations had more expanded intratumoral alpha and beta TCRs.

Their antigens remain unidentified. TCRdb re-analysed the 5' RACE reads in MiXCR, keeping a single row per CDR3 protein. The repertoire holds 4,900 or so distinct CDR3 sequences, with over 7.5% as singletons. Noted time point: sample taken at primary tumor resection. Sequences were derived from lung tumor tissue, sampled at surgery. The receptors here all came from a female donor with early-stage non-small cell lung cancer.

The J gene is TRBJ2-7, the V gene TRBV11-3; TRBD1 matches at 8 bases. Per the germline V gene, CDR1 is SGHNT and CDR2 is YENEEA. The CDR3 runs to 20 residues. V shed 0 bases and J 1 base; nucleotides not matched to a gene: 17. This CDR3 reads CASSLEGRGRGIGRSYEQYV. The DNA for the CDR3 is TGTGCCAGCAGCTTAGAGGGCAGGGGGCGAGGTATTGGGAGGTCCTACGAGCAGTACGTC.

The V gene is TRBV5-1, the J gene TRBJ2-3, with D uncertain. V was clipped by 2 bases and J by 6 bases, with 13 bases between them. This CDR3 is built from 14 residues. Germline V gene sequence: CDR1 SGHRS, CDR2 YFSETQ. The CDR3 nucleotides read TGCGCCAGCAGCTTTAGCTTTGTGTCTGATACGCAGTATTTT. Translated: CASSFSFVSDTQYF.

This clonotype was counted many times. The V call is TRBV28, the J call TRBJ1-4; D perhaps matches TRBD1 (5 bases). Germline V gene lookup returns CDR1 MDHEN and CDR2 SYDVKM. V was cut by 2 bases and J by 0 bases, with 7 bases left in between. The CDR3 spans 15 residues. The CDR3, as DNA: TGTGCCAGCAGTTTAATGACAGCAACTAATGAAAAACTGTTTTTT. Residues: CASSLMTATNEKLFF.

In regard to this clonotype: A much larger clone is a single base away; this may be a read error. V is TRBV10-2 and J is TRBJ2-6; D gene ambiguous. From germline, CDR1 is WSHSY and CDR2 SAAADI. The CDR3 covers 16 residues. V lost 5 bases, J lost 6 bases, and 17 bases lay in between. The CDR3 DNA sequence: TGCGCCAGCAGTAAGACGACCTCTGGGGTGGCCAACGTCCTGACTTTC. The encoded protein is CASSKTTSGVANVLTF.

This clonotype was counted at least ten times. J is TRBJ2-1 and V is TRBV2, with D maybe TRBD1 (5 bases). Per the germline V gene, CDR1 is SNHLY and CDR2 is FYNNEI. The CDR3 is 13 amino acids. V was pared by 6 bases and J by 0 bases, with 6 bases between. Written as DNA, the CDR3 is TGTGCCAGCAGGACAGTCTCCTACAATGAGCAGTTCTTC. Translation gives CASRTVSYNEQFF.

V gene TRBV7-6 combines with J gene TRBJ2-1; TRBD1 aligns across 10 bases. V was clipped by 5 bases and J by 9 bases; unmatched bases: 10. CDR1 SGHVS and CDR2 FNYEAQ come from the germline V gene. This CDR3 spans 15 amino acids. The CDR3 DNA sequence: TGTGCCAGCAGCGCTAGGGACAGGGGAGGGGGTGAGCAGTTCTTC. It yields the protein CASSARDRGGGEQFF.

The table lists this clonotype with many counts. The rearrangement uses TRBV28 and TRBJ1-2; maybe TRBD1 (5 bases). Germline V gene sequence: CDR1 MDHEN, CDR2 SYDVKM. The CDR3 extends over 15 amino acids. V was trimmed by 2 bases and J by 2 bases, leaving 12 bases between them. CDR3 amino acids: CASSLIDRKNYGYTF. The DNA for the CDR3 is TGTGCCAGCAGTTTAATCGACAGAAAAAACTATGGCTACACCTTC.

By share of the sample, this clonotype is medium-sized. The chain links TRBV5-1 to TRBJ2-1, with 9 bases lining up with TRBD1. Germline CDR1 is SGHRS and CDR2 is YFSETQ. The J segment lost 2 bases and the V segment lost 4 bases, leaving 4 bases of the junction unmatched. CDR3 length equals 15 residues. CDR3 loop: CASSPGQGTYNEQFF. The CDR3 nucleotides read TGCGCCAGCAGCCCGGGACAGGGAACCTACAATGAGCAGTTCTTC.

This clonotype was detected many times. The chain couples TRBV28 to TRBJ2-3; D might be TRBD1 or TRBD2, each matching 6 bases. This CDR3 is 13 amino acids long. Germline-derived CDR1 and CDR2 are MDHEN and SYDVKM. Trimming took 9 bases from V and 1 from J, leaving 11 bases between them. CDR3 protein: CASERGGTDTQYF. Written as DNA, the CDR3 is TGTGCCAGTGAGAGGGGGGGCACAGATACGCAGTATTTT.

This clonotype was recorded a few times. The gene calls are TRBV10-3 and TRBJ2-1; TRBD1 matches 10 bases. Germline-derived CDR1 and CDR2 are ENHRY and SYGVKD. The CDR3 runs to 15 residues. J gave up 2 bases and V 6 bases, and 4 bases lay outside the gene matches. The CDR3 loop is CAISRQGATYNEQFF. The CDR3 region has the DNA TGTGCCATCAGCCGACAGGGGGCAACCTACAATGAGCAGTTCTTC.

This clonotype was counted ten times or more. V is TRBV3-1 and J is TRBJ1-6; no clear D gene. V was trimmed by 6 bases and J by 4 bases, leaving 13 bases between them. The germline V gene encodes CDR1 LGHDT and CDR2 YNNKEL (reference sequence). The CDR3 runs 15 residues. The CDR3 sequence is CASRESGGYNSPLHF. DNA for the CDR3: TGTGCCAGCAGGGAGTCGGGAGGGTATAATTCACCCCTCCACTTT.

This clonotype has more than one count but fewer than ten. V usage is TRBV12-5 and J usage is TRBJ1-1; a weak D match, TRBD1 (6 bases). The CDR3 is 15 residues long. Germline V gives CDR1 LGHNT, CDR2 FRNRAP. Trimming removed 1 base at V and 3 bases at J, with 12 bases between. As DNA, the CDR3 is TGTGCTAGTGGTTTGGCCGTAACAGGGTACACTGAAGCTTTCTTT. Translation: CASGLAVTGYTEAFF.

The table lists this clonotype with many counts. The chain is built from TRBV11-2 and TRBJ2-1; 10 nucleotides match TRBD2. The CDR3 is 15 residues long. The V gene end was trimmed by 5 bases and the J gene end by 6 bases; junction bases not matched to a gene: 7. From germline, CDR1 is SGHAT and CDR2 FQNNGV. The CDR3 spells CASSPSGGAGNEQFF. Written as DNA, the CDR3 is TGTGCCAGCAGCCCCAGCGGGGGGGCGGGCAATGAGCAGTTCTTC.

This clonotype was recorded many times. V and J are TRBV7-2 and TRBJ2-7; 7 bases line up with TRBD2. J was trimmed by 2 bases and V by 7 bases; bases with no gene match: 5. The CDR3 is made up of 13 amino acids. Germline V gene lookup returns CDR1 SGHTA and CDR2 FQGNSA. The DNA for the CDR3 is TGTGCCAGCATCTTGGCGGGAGCCTACGAGCAGTACTTC. As protein: CASILAGAYEQYF.

This clonotype has a count of ten or more. The chain joins TRBV4-1 to TRBJ2-1; 8 bases are shared with TRBD1. This CDR3 is built from 16 residues. CDR1 MGHRA and CDR2 YSYEKL come from the germline V gene. The trim removed 5 bases at V and 0 bases at J, leaving 6 bases unmatched. CDR3 region: CASSVTGDSSYNEQFF. CDR3 DNA sequence: TGCGCCAGCAGCGTGACAGGGGATAGCTCCTACAATGAGCAGTTCTTC.

The chain uses TRBV5-1 and TRBJ1-6, with D possibly being TRBD1 (6 bases). V lost 0 bases, J lost 5 bases, and 9 bases lay in between. CDR1 is SGHRS and CDR2 is YFSETQ in the germline V gene. The CDR3 has 15 amino acids. Written as DNA, the CDR3 is TGCGCCAGCAGCTTGGATGCAGGGGATAATTCACCCCTCCACTTT. Protein product: CASSLDAGDNSPLHF. The full variable domain, in which reference TRBV5-1 and TRBJ1-6 provide the parts outside the CDR3, is KAGVTQTPRYLIKTRGQQVTLSCSPISGHRSVSWYQQTPGQGLQFLFEYFSETQRNKGNFPGRFSGRQFSNSRSEMNVSTLELGDSALYLCASSLDAGDNSPLHFGNGTRLTVT.

This clonotype has ten or more counts. The genes are TRBV20-1 and TRBJ2-7, with D perhaps TRBD1 (6 bases). The CDR3 totals 12 residues. V lost 4 bases, J lost 6 bases, and 13 bases lay in between. CDR1 DFQATT and CDR2 SNEGSKA come from the germline V gene (reference sequence). The CDR3 DNA reads TGCAGTGCTATTCCACAGGGCACCGAGCAGTACTTC. Its translation: CSAIPQGTEQYF.

This clonotype was seen repeatedly, ten times or more. The rearrangement joins TRBV5-5 to TRBJ2-6; D not resolved. CDR3 length equals 17 residues. CDR1 and CDR2 from the germline V gene are SGHKS and YYEKEE (reference sequence). V dropped 1 base and J dropped 0 bases, with 11 bases sitting between them. The CDR3 region is CASSLRAADSGANVLTF. The CDR3 nucleotides read TGTGCCAGCAGCTTGAGGGCGGCGGACTCTGGGGCCAACGTCCTGACTTTC.

This clonotype has at least ten counts. The V call is TRBV15, the J call TRBJ2-5, with D unresolved. The CDR3 totals 13 residues. V shed 5 bases and J shed 4 bases, with 11 bases lying between them. Germline V CDR1 and CDR2: LNHNV, YYDKDF (reference sequence). The CDR3: CATSGSVRETQYF. CDR3 sequence (DNA): TGTGCCACCAGCGGGTCAGTCCGAGAGACCCAGTACTTC.